The source of this TCR beta chain is a study of OX40 agonist ivuxolimab in advanced cancers. TCRdb's copy holds only in-frame clones and misses some; the assay was immunoSEQ multiplex PCR. The table includes some 50,000 clones, roughly 91% detected once. The CDR3 extends over 16 amino acids. The V segment lost 0 bases and the J segment 5 bases; nucleotides outside the gene matches: 3. Germline V gene data show CDR1 as KGHSH and CDR2 as LQKENI. The chain combines TRBV18 with TRBJ2-2; 10 bases are shared with TRBD2. The receptor comes from an adult with an advanced solid tumor such as melanoma, head and neck, liver or kidney cancer. Material: CD4+ or CD8+ T cells sorted from blood, obtained in a trial of the OX40 agonist ivuxolimab. CDR3 protein: CASSPPLAGRTGELFF. In nucleotides, the CDR3 is TGTGCCAGCTCACCACCACTAGCGGGAAGGACCGGGGAGCTGTTTTTT. Full variable domain (outside the CDR3, taken from reference TRBV18 and TRBJ2-2): NAGVMQNPRHLVRRRGQEARLRCSPMKGHSHVYWYRQLPEEGLKFMVYLQKENIIDESGMPKERFSAEFPKEGPSILRIQQVVRGDSAAYFCASSPPLAGRTGELFFGEGSRLTVL.